These 10 T cell receptor beta chains share one sample of origin, sequenced in a study of blood T cell repertoires in COVID-19. Assay: immunoSEQ multiplex PCR; the TCRdb copy retains only in-frame clones and omits some. The sample shows 150,000 or so clones, over 75% of them seen only once. The sample comprised PBMCs or T cells enriched from blood (not recorded which). The receptor set was obtained from a woman aged 50 to 60 who had recovered from COVID-19.

This clone has just one count. This chain uses TRBV6-5 with TRBJ2-2, with 8 bases fitting TRBD1. The CDR3 length is 15 residues. After removal of 6 bases from V and 5 bases from J, the junction contained 8 bases not matched to a gene. Germline V gene lookup returns CDR1 MNHEY and CDR2 SVGAGI. The CDR3: CASRRGQGGTGELFF. In nucleotides, the CDR3 is TGTGCCAGCAGACGTGGACAGGGCGGAACCGGGGAGCTGTTTTTT.

The chain uses TRBV11-3 and TRBJ2-5; a weak D match, TRBD2 (6 bases). V was clipped by 5 bases and J by 5 bases, with 15 bases between them. The germline V gene has CDR1 SGHNT and CDR2 YENEEA. The CDR3 is 14 residues long. This chain's CDR3 is CASSGDFPWETQYF. In nucleotides, the CDR3 is TGTGCCAGCAGCGGGGACTTTCCCTGGGAGACCCAGTACTTC.

This clone was counted a few times. This rearrangement joins TRBV19 to TRBJ2-7; TRBD1 aligns across 11 bases. V trimming: 3 bases; J trimming: 0 bases; junction bases outside the gene matches: 1. The CDR3 runs to 15 residues. The germline gives CDR1 LNHDA, CDR2 SQIVND (reference sequence). CDR3 in amino acids: CASSMGQGDSYEQYF. CDR3 nucleotide sequence: TGTGCCAGTAGTATGGGACAGGGGGACTCCTACGAGCAGTACTTC.

This clone was counted a single time. DNA of the CDR3: TGTGCCATCAGTGCCAGGGGTTATAATTCACCCCTCCACTTT. Residues: CAISARGYNSPLHF. V gene TRBV10-3 combines with J gene TRBJ1-6; TRBD1 is a possible D gene (6 bases). CDR3 length: 14 amino acids. Trimming took 4 bases from V and 4 from J, leaving 8 bases between them. Looked up from germline, CDR1 is ENHRY and CDR2 is SYGVKD.

The chain has TRBV30 and TRBJ1-4; 7 bases are shared with TRBD1. J lost 0 bases, V lost 5 bases, and 9 bases had no gene match. CDR3 length: 16 residues. Germline V gene sequence: CDR1 GTSNPN, CDR2 SVGIG (reference sequence). The CDR3 DNA follows: TGTGCCTGGCGCCCGGGACAGAAAGCAACTAATGAAAAACTGTTTTTT. It is translated as CAWRPGQKATNEKLFF.

V gene TRBV9 combines with J gene TRBJ2-2, with TRBD1 as a possible D gene (5 bases). V dropped 5 bases and J dropped 6 bases, with 8 bases sitting between them. The CDR3 totals 12 residues. CDR1 SGDLS and CDR2 YYNGEE come from the germline V gene. This CDR3 reads CASSQTAGELFF. Here the CDR3 DNA reads TGTGCCAGCAGTCAGACAGCCGGGGAGCTGTTTTTT. The full variable domain, its missing parts supplied by reference TRBV9 and TRBJ2-2, is DSGVTQTPKHLITATGQRVTLRCSPRSGDLSVYWYQQSLDQGLQFLIQYYNGEERAKGNILERFSAQQFPDLHSELNLSSLELGDSALYFCASSQTAGELFFGEGSRLTVL.

This clone has just one count. This CDR3 reads CASGRDSNSPLHF. The DNA for the CDR3 is TGTGCCAGCGGCCGGGACAGCAATTCACCCCTCCACTTT. This chain uses TRBV18 with TRBJ1-6, with 7 positions matching TRBD1. This CDR3 has 13 amino acids. Germline CDR1 and CDR2: KGHSH and LQKENI. After removal of 8 bases from V and 7 bases from J, the junction contained 5 bases not matched to a gene.

The sample holds a few counts of this clone. This sequence joins TRBV27 and TRBJ2-7, with D tentatively TRBD1 (6 bases). V lost 6 bases and J lost 3, with 12 bases in between. CDR1 and CDR2 from the germline V gene are MNHEY and SMNVEV (reference sequence). The CDR3 runs to 13 residues. CDR3 coding DNA: TGTGCCAGCAGGGTGAGGGACAACTACGAGCAGTACTTC. This encodes CASRVRDNYEQYF.

The chain combines TRBV12-3 or TRBV12-4 with TRBJ2-3; D possibly corresponds to TRBD2 (5 bases). Trimming cost V 6 bases and J 5 bases, with 9 bases left between them. This CDR3 spans 12 amino acids. CDR3 loop: CASSPGRDTQYF. Here the CDR3 DNA reads TGTGCCAGCAGCCCTGGGAGAGATACGCAGTATTTT.

The rearrangement uses TRBV6-1 and TRBJ1-2, with D possibly being TRBD1 (5 bases). CDR1 is MNHNS, CDR2 SASEGT, per germline. This CDR3 is built from 12 residues. Trimming stripped 1 base from V and 8 bases from J, with 8 bases between. In DNA form, the CDR3 reads TGTGCCAGCAGTGAAGTCAGGGTGGGCTACACCTTC. The encoded protein is CASSEVRVGYTF.